The 29 T cell receptor beta chains presented below share a single source sample, sequenced in a study of shared clonotypes between healthy human individuals. Generated by immunoSEQ multiplex PCR, the TCRdb table keeps only in-frame clones and is missing some. This sample carries around 2.5 million clones, 93% of them seen once, and the ten largest clones take more than 0.35%. The material sequenced was naive CD4+ T cells from PBMCs. Regarding subset: CD45RA+ positively selected. The receptor set was obtained from a man aged 18 to 35 in good health. Some clones in this sample may be carry-over from other donors' samples.

The chain carries TRBV7-2 and TRBJ1-4; TRBD1 matches 7 bases. The trim removed 3 bases at V and 7 bases at J, leaving 11 bases unmatched. Germline loops: CDR1 SGHTA, CDR2 FQGNSA. This CDR3 region has 16 residues. The CDR3 loop is CASSFVGLQGVEKLFF. DNA for the CDR3: TGTGCCAGCAGCTTCGTGGGTCTTCAGGGGGTTGAAAAACTGTTTTTT.

The DNA of the CDR3 is TGCAGCGTTTTAACTGGAGTTATGAACACTGAAGCTTTCTTT. Its translation is CSVLTGVMNTEAFF. This chain connects TRBV29-1 to TRBJ1-1; D is undetermined. This CDR3 comprises 14 residues. CDR1 SQVTM and CDR2 ANQGSEA come from the germline V gene. Trimming took off 5 bases at V and 0 bases at J, with 13 bases between the two ends. Supplemented by reference TRBV29-1 and TRBJ1-1, the full variable domain reads SAVISQKPSRDICQRGTSLTIQCQVDSQVTMMFWYRQQPGQSLTLIATANQGSEATYESGFVIDKFPISRPNLTFSTLTVSNMSPEDSSIYLCSVLTGVMNTEAFFGQGTRLTVV.

The V gene is TRBV14, the J gene TRBJ2-3; 8 bases agree with TRBD1. CDR3 length equals 14 residues. V lost 5 bases to trimming and J lost 4 bases; unmatched junction nucleotides: 5. CDR1 and CDR2 from the germline V gene are SGHDN and FVKESK. CDR3 in amino acids: CASSVAGGPDTQYF. DNA for the CDR3: TGTGCCAGCAGCGTGGCAGGGGGCCCAGATACGCAGTATTTT.

The chain recombines TRBV21-1 with TRBJ1-4; TRBD1, the D gene given by the table, was not confirmed from the DNA. TRBV21-1 is described as a pseudogene. This CDR3 has 12 residues. For the CDR3, the DNA is TGTGCCAGCACAGGGGGCTGTGAAAAACTGTTTTTT. This codes for CASTGGCEKLFF.

The chain recombines TRBV4-2 with TRBJ2-3; D is uncertain. The V gene's germline CDR1 is LGHNA and CDR2 YNFKEQ. The CDR3 totals 16 residues. Trimming took 5 bases from V and 6 from J, leaving 21 bases between them. The CDR3 here is CASSYLGGPRSDTQYF. CDR3 coding DNA: TGTGCCAGCAGCTACCTGGGCGGCCCTAGGTCCGATACGCAGTATTTT.

V gene TRBV7-9 combines with J gene TRBJ2-1, with 9 bases aligning to TRBD1. The CDR3 has 14 amino acids. With 5 bases clipped from V and 7 bases from J, the junction kept 6 bases outside the gene matches. Germline CDR1 is SEHNR and CDR2 is FQNEAQ (reference sequence). The CDR3 region has the DNA TGTGCCAGCAGCAGTGACAGGGGGGCGAATGAGCAGTTCTTC. Its translation is CASSSDRGANEQFF. Combining the CDR3 with reference TRBV7-9 and TRBJ2-1 gives the whole variable domain DTGVSQNPRHKITKRGQNVTFRCDPISEHNRLYWYRQTLGQGPEFLTYFQNEAQLEKSRLLSDRFSAERPKGSFSTLEIQRTEQGDSAMYLCASSSDRGANEQFFGPGTRLTVL.

Comment on this clone: The sample has other DNA sequences that encode this CDR3 too. The CDR3 region has the DNA TGTGCCAGCAGTTCCCGACCAGCCTCTGGGGCCAACGTCCTGACTTTC. Residues: CASSSRPASGANVLTF. This chain connects TRBV6-5 to TRBJ2-6; D not resolved. The CDR3 is made up of 16 amino acids. Germline V gene lookup returns CDR1 MNHEY and CDR2 SVGAGI. The V end lost 4 bases, the J end lost 0 bases, and 10 bases lay between the germline ends.

The chain has TRBV11-2 and TRBJ2-7; TRBD1 might be the D (5 bases). In germline, CDR1 is SGHAT, CDR2 FQNNGV. The CDR3 runs to 14 residues. V lost 0 bases and J lost 5, with 11 bases in between. As DNA, the CDR3 is TGTGCCAGCAGCTTAGACAGGGCATACGACGAGCAGTACTTC. Its translation is CASSLDRAYDEQYF.

This chain links TRBV5-1 with TRBJ2-5; maybe TRBD2 (5 bases). CDR1 and CDR2 (germline): SGHRS, YFSETQ. This CDR3 has 14 residues. V lost 4 bases, J lost 5 bases, and 15 bases lay in between. CDR3 protein: CASSPGSGFETQYF. DNA of the CDR3: TGCGCCAGCAGCCCGGGGTCAGGTTTTGAGACCCAGTACTTC.

The CDR3 region is CASSQQGQETQYF. CDR3 bases: TGTGCCAGCAGCCAACAGGGTCAAGAGACCCAGTACTTC. This rearrangement joins TRBV28 to TRBJ2-5, with a weak D call TRBD1 (6 bases). Germline V gene lookup returns CDR1 MDHEN and CDR2 SYDVKM. CDR3 length: 13 amino acids. The V and J ends lost 6 bases and 2 bases respectively, with 10 bases between them.

Worth noting for this clone: Other DNA sequences from this sample encode an identical CDR3 as well. The gene calls are TRBV7-7 and TRBJ2-5; D is tentatively TRBD1 or TRBD2 (5 bases each). Germline-derived CDR1 and CDR2 are SSHAT and FNYEAQ (reference sequence). This CDR3 region has 13 residues. V lost 0 bases and J 4 bases, leaving 6 bases between the germline ends. The CDR3 DNA follows: TGTGCCAGCAGCTTAGCGGGGGTAGAGACCCAGTACTTC. Amino acid sequence: CASSLAGVETQYF.

This rearrangement joins TRBV13 to TRBJ2-5; TRBD2 matches 8 bases. The CDR3 extends over 19 amino acids. Per germline, CDR1 PRHDT and CDR2 FYEKMQ (reference sequence). V shed 4 bases, J shed 5 bases, and the junction held 21 bases outside the gene matches. In nucleotides, the CDR3 is TGTGCCAGCAGCTCAACACATAGCGAGGAGAGCGGGAGCCTTGAGACCCAGTACTTC. The encoded protein is CASSSTHSEESGSLETQYF.

This clone was observed a single time. The gene calls are TRBV18 and TRBJ1-3; tentatively, D is TRBD1 (5 bases). CDR1 and CDR2 from the germline V gene are KGHSH and LQKENI. This CDR3 has 14 amino acids. V shed 3 bases and J shed 9 bases, with 15 bases lying between them. The CDR3 sequence: CASSPGTEASTIYF. The CDR3 nucleotides are TGTGCCAGCTCACCCGGGACTGAGGCATCCACCATATATTTT. The whole variable domain, remainder taken from reference TRBV18 and TRBJ1-3, is NAGVMQNPRHLVRRRGQEARLRCSPMKGHSHVYWYRQLPEEGLKFMVYLQKENIIDESGMPKERFSAEFPKEGPSILRIQQVVRGDSAAYFCASSPGTEASTIYFGEGSWLTVV.

The V and J genes are TRBV5-1 and TRBJ1-2, with TRBD1 matching 9 bases. V trimming: 4 bases; J trimming: 3 bases; junction bases outside the gene matches: 4. The CDR3 is 14 amino acids. Germline-derived CDR1 and CDR2 are SGHRS and YFSETQ. CDR3 residues: CASSQDRGHYGYTF. Here the CDR3 DNA reads TGCGCCAGCAGCCAGGACAGGGGACACTATGGCTACACCTTC.

The V call is TRBV18, the J call TRBJ2-2, with a possible D match to TRBD1 (5 bases). Germline lookup yields CDR1 KGHSH and CDR2 LQKENI. The CDR3 totals 13 residues. Trimming removed 8 bases from V and 0 bases from J, with 7 bases in between. The chain's CDR3 is CASATANTGELFF. CDR3 bases: TGTGCCAGCGCGACAGCGAACACCGGGGAGCTGTTTTTT.

The gene calls are TRBV5-1 and TRBJ2-2; D possibly corresponds to TRBD1 (6 bases). Germline V lookup: CDR1 SGHRS, CDR2 YFSETQ. Trimming stripped 3 bases from V and 2 bases from J, with 11 bases between. This CDR3 is 15 amino acids long. The CDR3 nucleotides read TGCGCCAGCAGCTCTGGGGGCGGCAACACCGGGGAGCTGTTTTTT. It encodes CASSSGGGNTGELFF.

The J gene is TRBJ2-1, the V gene TRBV30, with TRBD2 matching over 8 bases. This CDR3 comprises 14 residues. Germline-derived CDR1 and CDR2 are GTSNPN and SVGIG (reference sequence). The junction had 6 bases not matched to a gene; V was cut back by 2 bases and J by 6 bases. The CDR3 nucleotides read TGTGCCTGGAGTAAGTCCCGGGGGGGCAATGAGCAGTTCTTC. Amino acids: CAWSKSRGGNEQFF.

The chain employs TRBV20-1 and TRBJ1-2; no clear D. V was clipped by 5 bases and J by 4 bases, with 8 bases between them. The CDR3 runs to 11 residues. Germline CDR1 DFQATT, CDR2 SNEGSKA (reference sequence). The DNA for the CDR3 is TGCAGTGCTCCGAACACCTATGGCTACACCTTC. It is translated as CSAPNTYGYTF.

The chain is built from TRBV5-6 and TRBJ1-2; D unresolved. The CDR3 totals 13 residues. Germline CDR1 reads SGHDT; CDR2 reads YYEEEE. Trimming shortened V by 2 bases and J by 9 bases, and 14 bases separated the two germline ends. The CDR3 protein is CASSLPGTSRYTF. CDR3 nucleotide sequence: TGTGCCAGCAGCTTACCCGGAACTTCCCGCTACACCTTC.

The gene calls are TRBV10-3 and TRBJ1-3; D unresolved. This CDR3 spans 18 amino acids. Trimming pared 3 bases from V and 10 bases from J, leaving 28 bases between. Germline CDR1 reads ENHRY; CDR2 reads SYGVKD. CDR3 coding DNA: TGTGCCATCAGTGACCCCTTAGGACTCGGAAACCGCCTAGGGACCATATATTTT. It codes for CAISDPLGLGNRLGTIYF.

This chain links TRBV7-2 with TRBJ1-6; D is unresolved. Germline V lookup: CDR1 SGHTA, CDR2 FQGNSA. V lost 1 base, J lost 8 bases, and 6 bases lay in between. The CDR3 runs 13 residues. The CDR3 nucleotides read TGTGCCAGCAGCTTAGTAATGGATTCACCCCTCCACTTT. Protein sequence: CASSLVMDSPLHF.

The sample holds one count of this clone. CDR3 loop: CAWSVGPGPQETQYF. The DNA of the CDR3 is TGTGCCTGGAGTGTCGGACCGGGCCCCCAAGAGACCCAGTACTTC. The chain employs TRBV30 and TRBJ2-5; D not certain. Looked up from germline, CDR1 is GTSNPN and CDR2 is SVGIG (reference sequence). The V gene lost 0 bases and the J gene lost 1 base, with 12 bases spanning the gap. The CDR3 contains 15 residues. The whole variable domain, filled in from reference TRBV30 and TRBJ2-5, reads SQTIHQWPATLVQPVGSPLSLECTVEGTSNPNLYWYRQAAGRGLQLLFYSVGIGQISSEVPQNLSASRPQDRQFILSSKKLLLSDSGFYLCAWSVGPGPQETQYFGPGTRLLVL.

The chain recombines TRBV7-6 with TRBJ2-7; D perhaps matches TRBD2 (6 bases). CDR3 length: 13 residues. Trimming pared 1 base from V and 6 bases from J, leaving 10 bases between. CDR1 SGHVS and CDR2 FNYEAQ come from the germline V gene. In DNA form, the CDR3 reads TGTGCCAGCAGCTTAGATGTAGCGGCCGAGCAGTACTTC. Translated: CASSLDVAAEQYF.

The CDR3 loop reads CASSAWDRGGGYTF. Here the CDR3 DNA reads TGTGCCAGTAGTGCCTGGGACAGGGGAGGTGGCTACACCTTC. V is TRBV19 and J is TRBJ1-2, with 10 nucleotides matching TRBD1. V lost 5 bases, J lost 7 bases, and 7 bases stayed unmatched. Germline CDR1 LNHDA, CDR2 SQIVND (reference sequence). The CDR3 has 14 residues.

Of note for this clone: The sample holds other DNA sequences that translate to the same CDR3. The chain has TRBV19 and TRBJ2-1; D not resolved. Germline assignment: CDR1 LNHDA and CDR2 SQIVND (reference sequence). Deletions cut 1 base from V and 3 bases from J, with 4 bases between. The CDR3 consists of 13 residues. The CDR3 nucleotides are TGTGCCAGTAGTATAGGGGTCTACAATGAGCAGTTCTTC. Its protein product is CASSIGVYNEQFF.

CDR3 amino acids: CASRDTRRGRREEKLFF. The CDR3 DNA is TGTGCCAGCAGGGATACTCGGCGTGGCAGGAGGGAGGAAAAACTGTTTTTT. J is TRBJ1-4 and V is TRBV5-5; no clear D. The length of the CDR3 is 17 residues. V lost 5 bases and J 8 bases, leaving 25 bases between the germline ends. Germline V CDR1 and CDR2: SGHKS, YYEKEE (reference sequence).

The rearrangement uses TRBV28 and TRBJ2-7, with D possibly being TRBD1 or TRBD2 (5 bases each). Germline V gene sequence: CDR1 MDHEN, CDR2 SYDVKM. This CDR3 region has 14 residues. V was pared by 5 bases and J by 5 bases, with 16 bases between. CDR3 sequence reads: CASSGMGPLHEQYF. Here the CDR3 DNA reads TGTGCCAGCAGTGGGATGGGACCTTTGCACGAGCAGTACTTC.

The V and J genes are TRBV12-5 and TRBJ2-3; TRBD1 matches at 8 bases. V trimming: 1 base; J trimming: 10 bases; junction bases outside the gene matches: 4. The CDR3 has 13 amino acids. From germline, CDR1 is LGHNT and CDR2 FRNRAP. This CDR3 is CASGLENRGAQYF. The CDR3 DNA sequence: TGTGCTAGTGGTTTGGAAAACAGGGGGGCGCAGTATTTT.

This chain uses TRBV12-2 with TRBJ1-5; the table's D call, TRBD1, was not checked against the DNA. TRBV12-2 is annotated as a pseudogene. CDR3 length: 18 amino acids. In DNA form, the CDR3 reads TGTGCAAGTCGCCAAGGGACAGGGAATAAGTATAGCAATCAGCCCCAGCATTTT. It is translated as CASRQGTGNKYSNQPQHF.